A selection of T cell receptor beta chains follows, all from one sample in a study of blood T cells in healthy people across ages. TCRdb re-called the 5' RACE reads with MiXCR, one entry per CDR3 protein. This sample carries hundreds of thousands of distinct CDR3 sequences, around 68% of them seen once, and the ten largest clones take approximately 30%. Source material: blood. All receptors come from a man aged 30-40 years in good health. Both conserved end residues are part of each CDR3. Fields, in order: J gene, D gene, V gene, clone size, CDR3 DNA, CDR3 protein. D genes are given only for firm matches. Expanded clones get a size class; other rows say once, few or many, or leave the size out.

TRBJ1-1,NA,TRBV6-4,NA,TGTGCCACAACTGAAGCTTTCTTT,CATTEAFF
TRBJ2-2,NA,TRBV7-9,NA,TGTGCCAGCAGCTTAGTTACGGGGCCCGGGGAGCTGTTTTTT,CASSLVTGPGELFF
TRBJ1-5,NA,TRBV5-1,many,TGCGCCAGCAGCTTGAACCCAGGTCAGCCCCAGCATTTT,CASSLNPGQPQHF
TRBJ1-2,TRBD1,TRBV29-1,NA,TGCAGCGCTGAGCTGGGACAGGGAGGAGGCTACACCTTC,CSAELGQGGGYTF
TRBJ1-1,TRBD1,TRBV4-2,NA,TGTGCCAGCAGCCCCGGACAGGGGATGACCACTGAAGCTTTCTTT,CASSPGQGMTTEAFF
TRBJ2-2,NA,TRBV7-2,NA,TGTGCCAGCAGCTTAATAACTCCTCCCACCGGGGAGCTGTTTTTT,CASSLITPPTGELFF
TRBJ1-4,NA,TRBV6-1,NA,TGTGCCAGCAGTGAAACGCGCAGGGTTGTCGAAAAACTGTTTTTT,CASSETRRVVEKLFF
TRBJ1-6,NA,TRBV7-6,NA,TGTGCCAGCAGCTCTGGTTTGAGGGGTGCAGTATCACCCCTCCACTTT,CASSSGLRGAVSPLHF
TRBJ2-7,NA,TRBV11-2,NA,TGTGCCAGCACCCTTGGGAACCCCCGCTACGAGCAGTACTTC,CASTLGNPRYEQYF
TRBJ2-6,NA,TRBV7-3,NA,TGTGCCAGCGGGACCCAAGGCACTGGGGCCAACGTCCTGACTTTC,CASGTQGTGANVLTF
TRBJ2-7,NA,TRBV6-2/TRBV6-3,once,TGTGCCAGCAGTTACGGGGGAACCGCCGCCGACGAGCAGTACTTC,CASSYGGTAADEQYF
TRBJ2-7,TRBD1,TRBV9,NA,TGTGCCAGCAGCGTATCACAGGGGGGCTTCTACGAGCAGTACTTC,CASSVSQGGFYEQYF
TRBJ2-7,TRBD2,TRBV9,few,TGTGCCAGCAGCGTAGGACTAGCGGGGGGATCCTCCTACGAGCAGTACTTC,CASSVGLAGGSSYEQYF
TRBJ2-5,NA,TRBV4-2,few,TGTGCCAGCAGCCAGGAAGTCCGAGACCAAGAGACCCAGTACTTC,CASSQEVRDQETQYF
TRBJ1-5,NA,TRBV6-1,NA,TGTGCCAGCAGCCGGGAAAATCAGCCCCAGCATTTT,CASSRENQPQHF
TRBJ2-5,TRBD1,TRBV6-5,NA,TGTGCCAGCGGGCCCGGGACAGGGACTTTCCAAGAGACCCAGTACTTC,CASGPGTGTFQETQYF
TRBJ2-1,NA,TRBV24-1,once,TGTGCCACCAGTGACCCAACAGGACTGGCATACAATGAGCAGTTCTTC,CATSDPTGLAYNEQFF
TRBJ2-1,TRBD1,TRBV12-5,NA,TGTGCTAGTGGACAGGGGATTGACAATGAGCAGTTCTTC,CASGQGIDNEQFF
TRBJ2-7,NA,TRBV29-1,NA,TGCAGCGTGAACAGCGTTAACTTCGGCGAGCAGTACTTC,CSVNSVNFGEQYF
TRBJ2-1,NA,TRBV7-2,NA,TGTGCCAGCAGCTCGGGACATTTCTCCTACAATGAGCAGTTCTTC,CASSSGHFSYNEQFF
TRBJ1-2,NA,TRBV29-1,NA,TGCAGCGCCGAGATGGCAGGGGTTAATGGCTACACCTTC,CSAEMAGVNGYTF
TRBJ2-1,NA,TRBV6-2/TRBV6-3,few,TGTGCCAGCAGTGACAGAGCGTACAATGAGCAGTTCTTC,CASSDRAYNEQFF
TRBJ2-2,NA,TRBV6-1,few,TGTGCCAGCACGGAGACCGGGGAGCTGTTTTTT,CASTETGELFF
TRBJ2-5,NA,TRBV10-3,NA,TGTGCCATCAGGGGGACTGGGGGAGAGACCCAGTACTTC,CAIRGTGGETQYF
TRBJ1-6,NA,TRBV4-3,NA,TGCGCCAGCAGCCACGGGACGGACAATTCACCCCTCCACTTT,CASSHGTDNSPLHF
TRBJ2-5,NA,TRBV7-2,NA,TGTGCCAGCAGCTTAGAGTTTCGCGAGACCCAGTACTTC,CASSLEFRETQYF
TRBJ2-5,NA,TRBV3-1,NA,TGTGCCAGCAGCCAAGGACGAGACATGGCCCAGTACTTC,CASSQGRDMAQYF
TRBJ1-2,TRBD1,TRBV4-2,NA,TGTGCCAGCAGCCACTTCACAGGGGGCGATGGCTACACCTTC,CASSHFTGGDGYTF
TRBJ1-2,TRBD1,TRBV6-6,NA,TGTGCCAGCAGTCTACCGACAGGGGGCTATGGCTACACCTTC,CASSLPTGGYGYTF
TRBJ2-5,TRBD2,TRBV24-1,NA,TGTGCCACCAGTGATAGACTAGCGGGGGGGAAAGAGACCCAGTACTTC,CATSDRLAGGKETQYF
TRBJ2-5,NA,TRBV25-1,NA,TGTGCCAGCAGTGGGCAGCAGGTCCAAGAGACCCAGTACTTC,CASSGQQVQETQYF
TRBJ1-1,TRBD1,TRBV7-7,NA,TGTGCCAGTGAGACAGGGGGAAGCACTGAAGCTTTCTTT,CASETGGSTEAFF
TRBJ2-7,TRBD1,TRBV25-1,NA,TGTGCCAGCAGTGAATATCGGACAGGCCATTACGAGCAGTACTTC,CASSEYRTGHYEQYF